This T cell receptor beta chain originates from a study of T cells after yellow fever vaccination. Study conclusions and caveats: Among primary-vaccination clones, most reappeared after the booster, at just under 98% for CD4 and more than 75% for CD8. A faster peak, day 5 versus 15, was reached by the weaker secondary response.

TCRdb re-derived calls from the 5' RACE reads in MiXCR, one entry per CDR3 protein. The sample has 50,000 or so distinct CDR3 sequences; less than 8% are singletons. CDR3 length: 18 residues. Germline loops: CDR1 SNHLY, CDR2 FYNNEI. V lost 11 bases and J lost 4, with 32 bases in between. The source material was CD8+ T cells not binding an NS4B(214-222) dextramer, sorted from PBMCs, sampled approximately 47 days after the first yellow fever vaccination. The TCR comes from a man aged 18 to 29 who received the YFV17D yellow fever vaccine. The J gene is TRBJ1-2, the V gene TRBV2, with a possible D match to TRBD1 (5 bases). The CDR3 DNA follows: TGTGCCTTCTGCCGTCATCCTACCGGGACTTTAGTAGGCTATGGCTACACCTTC. Its translation: CAFCRHPTGTLVGYGYTF. Full variable domain (missing parts from reference TRBV2 and TRBJ1-2): EPEVTQTPSHQVTQMGQEVILRCVPISNHLYFYWYRQILGQKVEFLVSFYNNEISEKSEIFDDQFSVERPDGSNFTLKIRSTKLEDSAMYFCAFCRHPTGTLVGYGYTFGSGTRLTVV.